This T cell receptor beta chain originates from a study of cytomegalovirus exposure and HLA in healthy donors. The sample holds one count of this clone. Its antigen is undetermined. The CDR3 has 16 residues. In germline, CDR1 is MNHEY, CDR2 SMNVEV (reference sequence). V was trimmed by 4 bases and J by 5 bases, leaving 18 bases between them. Study findings and constraints: In vitro work confirmed that a few CMV-associated chains recognize CMV antigens. Apart from CMV serostatus, no immune exposure information was available.

PCR was performed using 60 Vbeta and 13 Jbeta primers. TCRdb keeps only in-frame clones here, not all; method: immunoSEQ multiplex PCR. Among 35,000 to 50,000 clones listed, roughly 80% were seen once. The material sequenced was PBMCs. The chain has TRBV27 and TRBJ2-1; perhaps TRBD1 as D (6 bases). The receptor comes from a man aged 45 to 65 in good health and CMV-seronegative. CDR3 sequence: CASSWAQGEVDNEQFF. The CDR3 nucleotides read TGTGCCAGCAGTTGGGCACAGGGAGAGGTGGACAATGAGCAGTTCTTC.